This entry is about one TCR beta chain. This sample is part of a study of blood T cell repertoires in COVID-19. Study as a whole: Sites across the United States, Italy and Spain contributed samples from acute and convalescent COVID-19. In each case, the material was cDNA or gDNA derived from T cells, B-cell-depleted T cells, or PBMCs.

The CDR3 contains 13 residues. The trim removed 5 bases at V and 5 bases at J, leaving 6 bases unmatched. From germline, CDR1 is MDHEN and CDR2 SYDVKM. Authors' analysis steps: Amplification of reference gene primers provided the estimated nucleated cell counts. Repertoires were generated with immunoSEQ multiplex PCR, while TCRdb's copy carries only in-frame clones and drops some. V and J calls and clone size are copied from that table; D and trimming were computed from the DNA. This table has 130,000 or so clones, roughly 90% appearing once. Material: peripheral blood. The origin of this receptor is a man between 65 and 80 years old with active COVID-19. The genes are TRBV28 and TRBJ2-7; 7 bases map to TRBD1. CDR3 loop: CASSTGQVDEQYF. CDR3 DNA: TGTGCCAGCAGTACCGGACAGGTTGACGAGCAGTACTTC.